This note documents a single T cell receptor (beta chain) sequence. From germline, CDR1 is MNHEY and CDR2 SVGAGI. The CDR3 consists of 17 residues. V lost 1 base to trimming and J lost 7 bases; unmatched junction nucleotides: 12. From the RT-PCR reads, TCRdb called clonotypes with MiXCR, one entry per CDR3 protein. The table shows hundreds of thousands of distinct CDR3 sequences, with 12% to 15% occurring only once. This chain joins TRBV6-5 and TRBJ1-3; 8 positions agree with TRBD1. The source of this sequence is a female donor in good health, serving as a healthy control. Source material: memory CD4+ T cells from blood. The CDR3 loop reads CASSYYDTGQGGNTIYF. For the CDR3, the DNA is TGTGCCAGCAGTTACTACGACACCGGACAGGGTGGCAACACCATATATTTT.